These T cell receptor beta chains were read from a single sample in a study of T cell responses to AZD1222 COVID-19 vaccine. The repertoire was sequenced with immunoSEQ multiplex PCR; TCRdb's copy has only in-frame clones and lacks some. The sample holds around 160,000 clones, around 94% seen once. The sample consisted of peripheral blood, taken on day 0 of AZD1222 vaccination. All receptors come from an adult in good health. Each CDR3 is given without its conserved first and last residue. The order of the fields is V gene, D gene, J gene, CDR3 protein. D genes are given only for firm matches.

>TRBV18|NA|TRBJ1-1
ASSPLETEAF
>TRBV10-3|TRBD2|TRBJ2-7
ATIGTSVYEQY
>TRBV4-1|TRBD2|TRBJ2-3
ASRPSGTSGGGQY
>TRBV19|NA|TRBJ1-5
ASSRLFTGYESNQPQH
>TRBV11-2|NA|TRBJ1-1
ASRSTDRNTEAF
>TRBV5-1|NA|TRBJ1-5
ASKQGVSDNQPQH
>TRBV3-1/TRBV3-2|NA|TRBJ2-1
ASSPQGYEQF
>TRBV7-9|NA|TRBJ2-3
ASSPNLRRAADTQY
>TRBV3-1/TRBV3-2|NA|TRBJ1-5
ASSLPQQSNQPQH
>TRBV10-2|NA|TRBJ1-2
ASRDSGKTNYGYT
>TRBV7-9|NA|TRBJ1-2
ASSDPGLIGGYT
>TRBV13|NA|TRBJ2-4
ASSPGLDKNIQY
>TRBV7-8|NA|TRBJ1-2
ASTKDLVPYGYT
>TRBV24-1|NA|TRBJ2-6
ATSDPLGANVLT
>TRBV6-5|TRBD1|TRBJ1-2
ASSYYQGAFGYT
>TRBV7-9|NA|TRBJ1-1
ASSLARGAGTEAF
>TRBV19|NA|TRBJ1-2
ASMRVNYGYT
>TRBV20-1|NA|TRBJ1-5
SASEQGPQH
>TRBV28|NA|TRBJ1-1
ASSGGLNTEAF
>TRBV19|TRBD1|TRBJ1-5
ASPQGARDQPQH
>TRBV7-9|NA|TRBJ1-2
ASRKGEVSPGGYT
>TRBV29-1|NA|TRBJ1-1
SVSGTEAF
>TRBV27|NA|TRBJ1-6
ASSFAGAGSPLH
>TRBV5-1|NA|TRBJ2-2
ASRTVFRGAGELF
>TRBV27|NA|TRBJ2-7
ASSSRVSGGYEQY
>TRBV7-9|NA|TRBJ2-3
ASSLSRQADTQY
>TRBV3-1/TRBV3-2|TRBD1|TRBJ1-2
ASSQVGQGASGYT
>TRBV7-6|NA|TRBJ2-3
ASSRDEVTDTQY
>TRBV7-2|NA|TRBJ2-1
ASSLAAQRPNEQF
>TRBV29-1|NA|TRBJ1-2
SVVELDYGYT
>TRBV10-2|NA|TRBJ2-7
ASSVSYSSDEQY
>TRBV5-1|NA|TRBJ1-1
ASSLVPTLNTEAF
>TRBV28|NA|TRBJ2-2
ASSPTWGSGRAGELF
>TRBV29-1|NA|TRBJ2-7
SVVKASTYEQY
>TRBV29-1|TRBD2|TRBJ2-1
TVSRRLAGNNEQF
>TRBV3-1/TRBV3-2|TRBD2|TRBJ2-7
ASSPRLAGAPYEQY
>TRBV28|NA|TRBJ1-2
ASSFGASFYGYT
>TRBV5-4|TRBD2|TRBJ2-1
ASSSAGGSYNEQF
>TRBV11-2|NA|TRBJ2-6
ASSLGWGAGANVLT
>TRBV24-1|NA|TRBJ2-1
ATSEADYNEQF
>TRBV5-4|NA|TRBJ2-7
ASSLSGGLYEQY
>TRBV23-1|NA|TRBJ1-5
ASSRSDRKPEPSNQPQH
>TRBV6-1|NA|TRBJ2-5
ASSEGTRGAQY
>TRBV15|NA|TRBJ1-5
ATSRDSFPQPQH
>TRBV6-5|TRBD2|TRBJ2-3
AGVWGRETDTQY
>TRBV10-3|TRBD1|TRBJ2-1
AISDRGTGGFMMGRNEQF
>TRBV19|NA|TRBJ1-5
ASSTPPRPQH
>TRBV28|NA|TRBJ1-2
ASNVQGNGYT
>TRBV28|NA|TRBJ2-3
ASSLDSPATDTQY
>TRBV25-1|NA|TRBJ1-6
ASSDLGWAGIASPLH
>TRBV3-1/TRBV3-2|NA|TRBJ1-5
ASSPLSGPGQPQH
>TRBV6-1|TRBD2|TRBJ2-4
ASSGESGRAAKNIQY
>TRBV29-1|TRBD1|TRBJ2-1
SDHLGQLNEQF
>TRBV5-4|TRBD2|TRBJ2-1
ASSLGAGVGNEQF